This TCR beta chain was captured by sequencing in a study of Tregs in tolerant kidney transplant recipients (dated by TCRdb to between 2018 and 2021). In terms of the full investigation: The transplants used related donors with nonmyeloablative bone marrow transplantation, and mixed chimerism in the human trials was transient. Before combined kidney and bone marrow transplantation, this study identified donor-specific regulatory T cells using TCRbeta sequencing and then followed those same cells after transplant.

This specimen's time point label, per the study, means: blood sample drawn before combined kidney and bone marrow transplant. Thawed PBMCs were FACS-sorted into unstimulated Tregs (CD4+CD25+CD127-), CD4+ non-Tregs (CD4+CD25-), CD4 cells and CD8 cells. The patients were several recipients of combined kidney and bone marrow transplants from the ITN036ST trial, and samples were available only from these trial subjects. Healthy control blood was processed to PBMCs by Ficoll density gradient and cryopreserved, and patient PBMCs were collected before and after transplant. Genomic DNA was extracted from sorted cells with the QIAGEN DNeasy Blood and Tissue Kit for TCRbeta CDR3 sequencing. High-throughput TCRbeta CDR3 sequencing, including PCR amplification with bias correction and internal controls, was performed commercially through immunoSEQ. The study's processing was this. A unique productive TCRbeta sequence was defined by the CDR3 nucleotide sequence when primers matched, and otherwise by the CDR3 amino acid sequence together with the Vbeta and Jbeta genes. As a correction for sorting error, sequences shared between sorted populations at a frequency ratio of 2:1 or less were discarded, and the remaining shared sequences were assigned to the higher population. Sequences were defined as donor-reactive when expanded at least 5-fold in CFSE-low cells versus unstimulated cells and present at a frequency of at least 0.01% in CFSE-low cells. Repertoire divergence was quantified by Jensen-Shannon divergence using the top 100 TCRbeta sequences ranked by frequency. For any sample with multiple sequencing runs, sorting error was corrected in each run separately before the runs were pooled. TCRdb took over this immuneACCESS table, retaining in-frame rearrangements with V and J assigned. Such tables are incomplete; in checked studies, under half of the missing clones stem from an unresolved V gene, and the remainder is unexplained. V and J calls and clone size are those listed in that table; D and trimming were worked out from the DNA. The table for this sample lists some 70,000 clones; approximately 91% of them were counted only once. Jointly, the top ten make up approximately 0.39% of the sample.

Notes on this clone: The antigen it recognizes is unknown. No much larger clonotype is one base removed from it; base qualities were not supplied.

General findings and caveats noted by the study authors: Donor-specific Treg expansion was found to exceed global Treg expansion in tolerant patients, suggesting antigen-driven rather than nonspecific expansion. Because the study included only a small number of patients, the results must be confirmed in larger populations and under other immunosuppression protocols. Biological reproducibility was not examined directly, but technical replication error appeared to be minimal. Expanding Tregs with activated donor B cells appeared to identify the most biologically relevant and donor-specific TCRbeta repertoire. For some patients the PCR primers changed over time, which made it impossible to compare the samples from those patients at the nucleotide level.

There are 13 amino acids in the CDR3, from cysteine to phenylalanine inclusive. Only the CDR3 DNA stays, 39 bases, in frame from base 1. According to the germline V gene, CDR1 reads SQVTM and CDR2 reads ANQGSEA. Trimmed from V: 8 bases; trimmed from J: 1 base; junction bases lacking a gene match: 5. The V and J genes are TRBV29-1 and TRBJ1-1; 9 of the junction bases match TRBD1. The clonotype originates from a human donor who received a combined kidney and bone marrow transplant. The source material was CD4+ T cells from blood, sampled before the transplant. CDR3 sequence: CSTRQGGNTEAFF. At the DNA level, the sequence is TGCAGCACTAGACAGGGGGGGAACACTGAAGCTTTCTTT.